Presented here are 11 T cell receptor beta chains from one specimen sequenced in a study of cytomegalovirus exposure and HLA in healthy donors. Researchers ran the PCR with 60 Vbeta and 13 Jbeta primers. Generated by immunoSEQ multiplex PCR, the TCRdb table keeps only in-frame clones and is missing some. The table shows around 110,000 clones, with approximately 9.4% occurring only once. The sequenced material came from PBMCs. These receptors originate from a young man in good health and CMV-seronegative.

The chain employs TRBV19 and TRBJ1-5; possibly TRBD1 for D (6 bases). The CDR3 consists of 16 residues. Germline V gene sequence: CDR1 LNHDA, CDR2 SQIVND (reference sequence). Deletions cut 3 bases from V and 2 bases from J, with 14 bases between. Here the CDR3 DNA reads TGTGCCAGTAGTATTCAGGGGCCGCGGGGCAATCAGCCCCAGCATTTT. Protein sequence: CASSIQGPRGNQPQHF.

This clone was seen more than once but under ten times. This rearrangement joins TRBV18 to TRBJ2-3; 11 nucleotides match TRBD2. Germline CDR1 KGHSH, CDR2 LQKENI. V lost 8 bases and J lost 5; bases outside the gene matches: 6. This CDR3 is 14 amino acids long. CDR3 sequence reads: CASATSGTGDTQYF. The DNA of the CDR3 is TGTGCCAGCGCGACTAGCGGGACGGGAGATACGCAGTATTTT.

This chain links TRBV7-2 with TRBJ1-4; D gene unclear. Trimming removed 5 bases at V and 8 bases at J, with 24 bases between. The germline V gene encodes CDR1 SGHTA and CDR2 FQGNSA. The CDR3 contains 17 residues. The CDR3 is CASSLEREGLKREKLFF. The DNA for the CDR3 is TGTGCCAGCAGCCTTGAAAGGGAGGGCCTCAAGCGGGAAAAACTGTTTTTT.

The table lists this clone with a few counts. The chain recombines TRBV6-5 with TRBJ1-5; a weak D match, TRBD1 (5 bases). CDR3 length: 15 amino acids. Trimming took 6 bases from V and 4 from J, leaving 16 bases between them. Looked up from germline, CDR1 is MNHEY and CDR2 is SVGAGI. The CDR3 DNA reads as TGTGCCAGCAGCCCGAGCTGGGGGGGGAATCAGCCCCAGCATTTT. It is translated as CASSPSWGGNQPQHF.

This clone was picked up a small number of times. The CDR3, as DNA: TGTGCCAGCAGCTTAATCGGGAGCCCGGCAAACGTCCTGACTTTC. Encoded protein: CASSLIGSPANVLTF. J is TRBJ2-6 and V is TRBV11-2; D might be TRBD2 (6 bases). Trimming pared 2 bases from V and 10 bases from J, leaving 15 bases between. Germline V gives CDR1 SGHAT, CDR2 FQNNGV. This CDR3 spans 15 amino acids. The whole variable domain, remainder taken from reference TRBV11-2 and TRBJ2-6, is EAGVAQSPRYKIIEKRQSVAFWCNPISGHATLYWYQQILGQGPKLLIQFQNNGVVDDSQLPKDRFSAERLKGVDSTLKIQPAKLEDSAVYLCASSLIGSPANVLTFGAGSRLTVL.

The rearrangement joins TRBV7-9 to TRBJ1-2, with no clear D. The germline V gene has CDR1 SEHNR and CDR2 FQNEAQ (reference sequence). V lost 4 bases and J lost 6, with 12 bases in between. This CDR3 has 13 amino acids. This CDR3 reads CASSSGDMHGYTF. The CDR3 DNA follows: TGTGCCAGCAGCTCAGGCGACATGCATGGCTACACCTTC.

The V and J genes are TRBV28 and TRBJ1-5; 11 bases map to TRBD1. V shed 5 bases and J 4 bases; nucleotides not matched to a gene: 10. This CDR3 is 17 amino acids long. Looked up from germline, CDR1 is MDHEN and CDR2 is SYDVKM. CDR3 bases: TGTGCCAGCAGTCCCCGGACAGGGGGCGTAAGGAATCAGCCCCAGCATTTT. Residues: CASSPRTGGVRNQPQHF.

This clone was picked up a small number of times. This rearrangement joins TRBV27 to TRBJ2-5; a weak D match, TRBD2 (6 bases). CDR3 length: 14 amino acids. Germline loops: CDR1 MNHEY, CDR2 SMNVEV (reference sequence). V lost 2 bases to trimming and J lost 2 bases, with 9 bases between them. The CDR3: CASSLLATQETQYF. Here the CDR3 DNA reads TGTGCCAGCAGTTTACTAGCGACTCAAGAGACCCAGTACTTC.

The V gene is TRBV7-9, the J gene TRBJ2-5, with 7 bases that match TRBD2. The CDR3 length is 14 residues. Germline CDR1 reads SEHNR; CDR2 reads FQNEAQ (reference sequence). V dropped 2 bases and J dropped 2; count of bases not matched to a gene: 2. The CDR3 region is CASSLSAGQETQYF. The CDR3 DNA is TGTGCCAGCAGCTTATCAGCGGGACAAGAGACCCAGTACTTC. The full variable domain, completed using reference TRBV7-9 and TRBJ2-5, is DTGVSQNPRHKITKRGQNVTFRCDPISEHNRLYWYRQTLGQGPEFLTYFQNEAQLEKSRLLSDRFSAERPKGSFSTLEIQRTEQGDSAMYLCASSLSAGQETQYFGPGTRLLVL.

This clone has a handful of counts. In nucleotides, the CDR3 is TGCGCCAGCAGTGTCGACAGGGAAGCTGAAGCTTTCTTT. Protein: CASSVDREAEAFF. The rearrangement links TRBV10-2 to TRBJ1-1; 7 positions match TRBD1. Per the germline V gene, CDR1 is WSHSY and CDR2 is SAAADI. Losses at the gene ends were 4 bases for V and 6 bases for J; bases not matched to a gene: 5. The CDR3 contains 13 residues.

The J gene is TRBJ2-1, the V gene TRBV19; the match to TRBD2 covers 13 bases. This CDR3 is built from 16 residues. Germline-derived CDR1 and CDR2 are LNHDA and SQIVND (reference sequence). The V gene end was trimmed by 6 bases and the J gene end by 8 bases; junction bases not matched to a gene: 10. The CDR3 loop reads CASRLAGGPRVYEQFF. The DNA for the CDR3 is TGTGCCAGTAGACTAGCGGGAGGGCCGCGTGTCTATGAGCAGTTCTTC.